This TCR beta chain was recorded in a study of blood T cell repertoires in COVID-19. Per the germline V gene, CDR1 is SGHTA and CDR2 is FQGNSA. The V and J ends lost 1 base and 3 bases respectively, with 5 bases between them. The CDR3 sequence is 13 residues long. Sequencing used immunoSEQ multiplex PCR; TCRdb keeps in-frame clones, though not all of them. The sample lists some 150,000 clones; roughly nine tenths were seen once. V usage is TRBV7-2 and J usage is TRBJ2-3; the D is unclear. This TCR was recovered from a woman aged 55-70 years with active or convalescent COVID-19. The sample was peripheral blood. DNA for the CDR3: TGTGCCAGCAGCTTAGACGGGACAGATACGCAGTATTTT. This gives the protein CASSLDGTDTQYF.